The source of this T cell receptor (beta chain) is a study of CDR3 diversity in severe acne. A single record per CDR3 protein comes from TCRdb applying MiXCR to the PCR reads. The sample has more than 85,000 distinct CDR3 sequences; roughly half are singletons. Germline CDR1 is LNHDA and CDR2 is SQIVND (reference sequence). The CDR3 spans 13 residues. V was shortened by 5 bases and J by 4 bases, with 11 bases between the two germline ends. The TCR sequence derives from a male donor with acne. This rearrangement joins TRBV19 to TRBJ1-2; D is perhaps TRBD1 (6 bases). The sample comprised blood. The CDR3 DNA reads TGTGCCAGTAGTCCGCCGGACAGCTATGGCTACACCTTC. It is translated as CASSPPDSYGYTF.